Below, 15 T cell receptor beta chains from the same sample are listed, as sequenced in a study of T cell responses to AZD1222 COVID-19 vaccine. Using immunoSEQ multiplex PCR, the repertoire was profiled, and TCRdb retains in-frame clones only, with some absent. The sample has around 120,000 clones; 75% to 95% are singletons. The source was peripheral blood, collected on day 0 of AZD1222 vaccination. The receptors were gathered from an adult in good health.

A single count supports this clone. The genes are TRBV6-2 or TRBV6-3 and TRBJ2-7; 12 bases are shared with TRBD2. This CDR3 is built from 14 residues. The germline V gene encodes CDR1 MNHEY and CDR2 SVGEGT. Trimming took 2 bases from V and 6 from J; bases not matched to a gene: 2. The CDR3 DNA sequence: TGTGCCAGCAGTTACGGGACTAGCGGGTCCGAGCAGTACTTC. Amino acid sequence: CASSYGTSGSEQYF.

The chain joins TRBV14 to TRBJ1-6, with unresolved D. From germline, CDR1 is SGHDN and CDR2 FVKESK. The germline V and J ends were trimmed by 0 bases and 17 bases, with 14 bases remaining between them. The CDR3 runs to 13 residues. CDR3 region: CASSQDPWLGIHF. The CDR3 nucleotides are TGTGCCAGCAGCCAAGATCCCTGGTTGGGTATCCACTTT.

The rearrangement links TRBV19 to TRBJ2-1; maybe TRBD1 (6 bases). Germline lookup yields CDR1 LNHDA and CDR2 SQIVND (reference sequence). V lost 1 base and J lost 4, with 8 bases in between. The length of the CDR3 is 14 residues. CDR3 DNA: TGTGCCAGTAGTATAGCAGGGGAATACAATGAGCAGTTCTTC. This translates into CASSIAGEYNEQFF. Supplemented by reference TRBV19 and TRBJ2-1, the full variable domain reads DGGITQSPKYLFRKEGQNVTLSCEQNLNHDAMYWYRQDPGQGLRLIYYSQIVNDFQKGDIAEGYSVSREKKESFPLTVTSAQKNPTAFYLCASSIAGEYNEQFFGPGTRLTVL.

The gene calls are TRBV15 and TRBJ2-7, with TRBD1 matching over 7 bases. J lost 2 bases, V lost 2 bases, and 6 bases had no gene match. This CDR3 has 15 residues. Germline CDR1 reads LNHNV; CDR2 reads YYDKDF (reference sequence). CDR3 bases: TGTGCCACCAGCAGACAAGACAGGGTCCCCTACGAGCAGTACTTC. It is translated as CATSRQDRVPYEQYF.

The chain links TRBV5-1 to TRBJ1-2; no firm D call. The CDR3 covers 13 residues. The V and J ends lost 0 bases and 6 bases respectively, with 9 bases between them. From germline, CDR1 is SGHRS and CDR2 YFSETQ. This CDR3 is CASSLEGANGYTF. CDR3 nucleotide sequence: TGCGCCAGCAGCTTGGAGGGCGCGAATGGCTACACCTTC.

The chain recombines TRBV18 with TRBJ2-3; perhaps TRBD1 as D (6 bases). CDR1 and CDR2 (germline): KGHSH, LQKENI. V lost 5 bases and J 2 bases, leaving 14 bases between the germline ends. The CDR3 consists of 15 residues. Here the CDR3 reads CASSFRQDHTDTQYF. CDR3 nucleotides: TGTGCCAGCTCATTCCGACAGGACCACACAGATACGCAGTATTTT.

This clone was found once. The V and J genes are TRBV7-9 and TRBJ2-7; D possibly corresponds to TRBD1 (6 bases). This CDR3 comprises 17 residues. Germline V gene lookup returns CDR1 SEHNR and CDR2 FQNEAQ (reference sequence). Trimming pared 2 bases from V and 6 bases from J, leaving 23 bases between. This CDR3 reads CASSLSTRGQSGGEQYF. The CDR3 nucleotides are TGTGCCAGCAGCTTATCCACCCGCGGACAGAGTGGCGGCGAGCAGTACTTC.

The genes are TRBV18 and TRBJ1-2; D might be TRBD1 (5 bases). This CDR3 region has 14 residues. Germline values: CDR1 KGHSH, CDR2 LQKENI. Deletions cut 3 bases from V and 9 bases from J, with 17 bases between. CDR3 in amino acids: CASSPRGELTRYTF. CDR3 nucleotides: TGTGCCAGCTCACCTCGGGGGGAACTCACTCGCTACACCTTC. The full variable domain, rest sourced from reference TRBV18 and TRBJ1-2, is NAGVMQNPRHLVRRRGQEARLRCSPMKGHSHVYWYRQLPEEGLKFMVYLQKENIIDESGMPKERFSAEFPKEGPSILRIQQVVRGDSAAYFCASSPRGELTRYTFGSGTRLTVV.

The chain joins TRBV4-3 to TRBJ2-7; D tentatively reads TRBD1 or TRBD2 (6 bases each). The CDR3 covers 13 residues. The V gene lost 8 bases and the J gene lost 8 bases, with 19 bases spanning the gap. Germline CDR1 and CDR2: LGHNA and YSLEER. DNA of the CDR3: TGCGCCAGCTCCGCAAACTTAGGGGGGCAGCAGTACTTC. It yields the protein CASSANLGGQQYF.

V usage is TRBV7-2 and J usage is TRBJ1-3; D gene ambiguous. In germline, CDR1 is SGHTA, CDR2 FQGNSA. The V gene lost 1 base and the J gene lost 8 bases, with 3 bases spanning the gap. The CDR3 spans 11 residues. The CDR3 is CASSLGYTIYF. The CDR3, as DNA: TGTGCCAGCAGCTTAGGGTACACCATATATTTT.

The V and J genes are TRBV6-5 and TRBJ1-6; D not resolved. Germline CDR1 is MNHEY and CDR2 is SVGAGI. Trimming shortened V by 6 bases and J by 13 bases, and 13 bases separated the two germline ends. CDR3 length: 12 residues. The CDR3 nucleotides are TGTGCCAGCAGCCCCCCGGGGAATCCCCTCCACTTT. Protein: CASSPPGNPLHF.

The chain uses TRBV9 and TRBJ2-3, with no clear D. This CDR3 comprises 13 residues. Germline V CDR1 and CDR2: SGDLS, YYNGEE. The ends were cut back, 2 bases at V and 4 bases at J, with 8 bases in the middle. The CDR3 DNA reads TGTGCCAGCAGCGTGGGGTTGGCAGATACGCAGTATTTT. This translates into CASSVGLADTQYF. Combining the CDR3 with reference TRBV9 and TRBJ2-3 gives the whole variable domain DSGVTQTPKHLITATGQRVTLRCSPRSGDLSVYWYQQSLDQGLQFLIQYYNGEERAKGNILERFSAQQFPDLHSELNLSSLELGDSALYFCASSVGLADTQYFGPGTRLTVL.

This chain links TRBV27 with TRBJ1-5, with D unclear. Trimming shortened V by 5 bases and J by 3 bases, and 14 bases separated the two germline ends. This CDR3 has 15 residues. The germline gives CDR1 MNHEY, CDR2 SMNVEV (reference sequence). As DNA, the CDR3 is TGTGCCAGCAGTCCCCACGGGGATGCCAATCAGCCCCAGCATTTT. This encodes CASSPHGDANQPQHF.

CDR3 amino acids: CAWIREINGYTF. CDR3 coding DNA: TGTGCCTGGATTCGGGAAATCAATGGCTACACCTTC. The chain employs TRBV30 and TRBJ1-2, with D uncertain. The V and J ends lost 4 bases and 6 bases respectively, with 12 bases between them. Germline-derived CDR1 and CDR2 are GTSNPN and SVGIG (reference sequence). This CDR3 has 12 amino acids.

V gene TRBV2 combines with J gene TRBJ1-2, with D possibly TRBD1 on 6 matching bases. The V end was cut by 9 bases, the J end by 2 bases, with 16 bases between. This CDR3 spans 14 amino acids. Germline CDR1 and CDR2: SNHLY and FYNNEI. The DNA for the CDR3 is TGTGCCAGGGGTACAGGGAAAAGGAACTATGGCTACACCTTC. As protein: CARGTGKRNYGYTF.